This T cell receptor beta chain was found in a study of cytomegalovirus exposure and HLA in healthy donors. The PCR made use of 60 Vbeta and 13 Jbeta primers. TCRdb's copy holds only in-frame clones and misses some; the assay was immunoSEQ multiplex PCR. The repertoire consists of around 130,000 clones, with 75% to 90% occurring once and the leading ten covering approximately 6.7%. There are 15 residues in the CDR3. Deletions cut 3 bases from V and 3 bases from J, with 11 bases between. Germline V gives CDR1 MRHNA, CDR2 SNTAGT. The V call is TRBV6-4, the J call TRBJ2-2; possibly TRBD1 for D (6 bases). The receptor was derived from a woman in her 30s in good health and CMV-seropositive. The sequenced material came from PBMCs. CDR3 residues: CASSEGAGDTGELFF. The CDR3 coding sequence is TGTGCCAGCAGTGAGGGAGCAGGGGACACCGGGGAGCTGTTTTTT.